Below are 6 T cell receptor beta chains sequenced from a single sample in a study of CD8+ T cells in alopecia areata. Following extraction, RNA underwent reverse transcription to cDNA, which served as the sequencing template. Profiled with immunoSEQ multiplex PCR; TCRdb holds only in-frame clones, not every one. The sample has some 210,000 clones, around 66% seen once. The treatment: oral pan-JAK inhibitor, 5-10 mg twice daily. This specimen consisted of CD4+ T cells sorted from blood, obtained between weeks 43 and 45, from a patient treated with tofacitinib. These receptor sequences come from a human donor with alopecia areata.

The rearrangement links TRBV7-2 to TRBJ2-7; 8 bases fit TRBD1. The CDR3 extends over 13 amino acids. Trimming cost V 5 bases and J 6 bases; bases outside gene matches: 6. Germline V CDR1 and CDR2: SGHTA, FQGNSA. The CDR3 region is CASSADRGFEQYF. The CDR3 DNA is TGTGCCAGCAGCGCAGACAGGGGTTTCGAGCAGTACTTC.

This clone was counted a few times. The genes are TRBV23-1 and TRBJ1-1; weak D call: TRBD1 (5 bases). TRBV23-1 carries the ORF label, with uncertain function. This CDR3 has 17 residues. The V end lost 1 base, the J end lost 1 base, and 16 bases lay between the germline ends. CDR3 sequence (DNA): TGCGCCAGCAGTCAATGCCCTCAGTCGGGGGGGAACACTGAAGCTTTCTTT. Protein product: CASSQCPQSGGNTEAFF.

The V call is TRBV5-1, the J call TRBJ2-7; tentative D call: TRBD1 (5 bases). Trimming cost V 4 bases and J 6 bases, with 20 bases left between them. The CDR3 has 15 amino acids. Germline V CDR1 and CDR2: SGHRS, YFSETQ. For the CDR3, the DNA is TGCGCCAGCAGCCCCCAGGCTGGGAAGGGGCTCGAGCAGTACTTC. It codes for CASSPQAGKGLEQYF.

This clone was detected a few times. The chain recombines TRBV29-1 with TRBJ1-1, with a tentative D call TRBD1 (5 bases). The length of the CDR3 is 12 residues. Germline V gene sequence: CDR1 SQVTM, CDR2 ANQGSEA. V was cut by 4 bases and J by 5 bases, with 11 bases left in between. The DNA of the CDR3 is TGCAGCGTTGGGGGCTTTACGACTGAAGCTTTCTTT. Translation gives CSVGGFTTEAFF.

The V gene is TRBV4-3, the J gene TRBJ1-1; D not certain. V lost 4 bases to trimming and J lost 6 bases, with 9 bases between them. CDR1 is LGHNA, CDR2 YSLEER, per germline. There are 12 residues in the CDR3. The CDR3 reads CASSLTGAEAFF. Here the CDR3 DNA reads TGCGCCAGCAGCCTTACCGGGGCTGAAGCTTTCTTT.

The chain couples TRBV7-2 to TRBJ2-5, with D possibly matching TRBD1 (6 bases). The length of the CDR3 is 15 residues. The germline V gene encodes CDR1 SGHTA and CDR2 FQGNSA. With 3 bases removed from V and 5 bases from J, the gap between germline ends came to 16 bases. For the CDR3, the DNA is TGTGCCAGCAGCTTTGTGGGGGCAAGGGGCGAGACCCAGTACTTC. Protein sequence: CASSFVGARGETQYF.